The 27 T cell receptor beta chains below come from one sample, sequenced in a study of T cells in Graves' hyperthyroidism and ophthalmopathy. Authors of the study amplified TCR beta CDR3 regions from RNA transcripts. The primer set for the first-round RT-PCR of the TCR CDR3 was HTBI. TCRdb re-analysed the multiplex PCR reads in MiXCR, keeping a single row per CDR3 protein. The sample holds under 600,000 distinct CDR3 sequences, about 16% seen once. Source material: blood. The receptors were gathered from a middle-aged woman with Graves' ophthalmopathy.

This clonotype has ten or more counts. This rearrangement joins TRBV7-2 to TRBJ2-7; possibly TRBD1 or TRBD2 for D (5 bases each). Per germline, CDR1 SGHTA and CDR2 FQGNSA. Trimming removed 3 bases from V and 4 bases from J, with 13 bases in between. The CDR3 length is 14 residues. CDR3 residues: CASSFSGAYYEQYF. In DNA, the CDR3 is TGTGCCAGCAGCTTTTCCGGGGCTTATTACGAGCAGTACTTC. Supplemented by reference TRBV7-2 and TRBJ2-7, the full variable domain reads GAGVSQSPSNKVTEKGKDVELRCDPISGHTALYWYRQSLGQGLEFLIYFQGNSAPDKSGLPSDRFSAERTGGSVSTLTIQRTQQEDSAVYLCASSFSGAYYEQYFGPGTRLTVT.

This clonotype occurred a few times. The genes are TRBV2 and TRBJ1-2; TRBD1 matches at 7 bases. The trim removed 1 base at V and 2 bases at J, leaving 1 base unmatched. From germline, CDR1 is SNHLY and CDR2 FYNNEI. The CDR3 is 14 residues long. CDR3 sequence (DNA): TGTGCCAGCAGTGAAGTGACAGGGAACTATGGCTACACCTTC. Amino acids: CASSEVTGNYGYTF.

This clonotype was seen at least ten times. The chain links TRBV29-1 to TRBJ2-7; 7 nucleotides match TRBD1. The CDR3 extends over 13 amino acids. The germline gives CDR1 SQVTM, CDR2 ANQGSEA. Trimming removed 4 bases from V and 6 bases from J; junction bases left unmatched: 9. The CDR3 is CSVAAQGVAEQYF. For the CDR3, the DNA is TGCAGCGTTGCGGCTCAGGGGGTGGCCGAGCAGTACTTC.

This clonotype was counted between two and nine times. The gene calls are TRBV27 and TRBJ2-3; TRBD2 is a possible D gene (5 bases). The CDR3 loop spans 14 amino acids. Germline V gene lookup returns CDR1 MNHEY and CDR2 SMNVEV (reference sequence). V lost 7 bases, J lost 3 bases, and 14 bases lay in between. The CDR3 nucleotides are TGTGCCAGCACCAAAAGCGGCTCGACAGATACGCAGTATTTT. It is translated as CASTKSGSTDTQYF.

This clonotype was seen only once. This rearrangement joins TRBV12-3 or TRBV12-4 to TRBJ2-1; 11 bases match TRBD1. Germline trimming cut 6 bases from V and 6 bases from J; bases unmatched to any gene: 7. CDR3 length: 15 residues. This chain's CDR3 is CASSRGQGAPNEQFF. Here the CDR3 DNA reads TGTGCCAGCAGCCGCGGACAGGGGGCCCCCAATGAGCAGTTCTTC.

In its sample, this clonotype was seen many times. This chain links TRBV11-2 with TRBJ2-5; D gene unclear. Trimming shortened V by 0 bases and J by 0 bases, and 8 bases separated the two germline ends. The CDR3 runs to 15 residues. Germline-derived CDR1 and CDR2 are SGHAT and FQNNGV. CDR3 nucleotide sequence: TGTGCCAGCAGCTTAGATATAGGGAACCAAGAGACCCAGTACTTC. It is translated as CASSLDIGNQETQYF.

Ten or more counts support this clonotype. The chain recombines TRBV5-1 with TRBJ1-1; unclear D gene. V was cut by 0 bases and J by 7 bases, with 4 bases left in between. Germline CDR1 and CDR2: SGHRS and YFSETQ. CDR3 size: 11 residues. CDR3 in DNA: TGCGCCAGCAGCTTGGGGATTGAAGCTTTCTTT. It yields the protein CASSLGIEAFF.

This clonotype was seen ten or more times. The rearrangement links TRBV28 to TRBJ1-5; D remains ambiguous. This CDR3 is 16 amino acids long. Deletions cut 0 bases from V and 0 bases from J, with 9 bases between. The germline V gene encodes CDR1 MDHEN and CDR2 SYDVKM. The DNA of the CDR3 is TGTGCCAGCAGTTTATGGGGAGGCGTTAGCAATCAGCCCCAGCATTTT. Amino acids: CASSLWGGVSNQPQHF.

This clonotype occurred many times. The CDR3 DNA reads as TGTGCCAGCAGTTTGGGGGGACAAAAATATGGCTACACCTTC. This encodes CASSLGGQKYGYTF. The rearrangement joins TRBV28 to TRBJ1-2; maybe TRBD1 (6 bases). V was clipped by 3 bases and J by 5 bases, with 13 bases between them. Germline CDR1 is MDHEN and CDR2 is SYDVKM. The CDR3 length is 14 residues.

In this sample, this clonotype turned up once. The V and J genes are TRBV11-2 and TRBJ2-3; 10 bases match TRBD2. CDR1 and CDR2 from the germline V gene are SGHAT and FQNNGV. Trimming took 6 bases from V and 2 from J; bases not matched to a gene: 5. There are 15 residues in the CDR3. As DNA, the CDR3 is TGTGCCAGCAGTTGGACTAGCGGCCCCACAGATACGCAGTATTTT. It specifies CASSWTSGPTDTQYF. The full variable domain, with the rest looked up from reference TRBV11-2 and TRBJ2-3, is EAGVAQSPRYKIIEKRQSVAFWCNPISGHATLYWYQQILGQGPKLLIQFQNNGVVDDSQLPKDRFSAERLKGVDSTLKIQPAKLEDSAVYLCASSWTSGPTDTQYFGPGTRLTVL.

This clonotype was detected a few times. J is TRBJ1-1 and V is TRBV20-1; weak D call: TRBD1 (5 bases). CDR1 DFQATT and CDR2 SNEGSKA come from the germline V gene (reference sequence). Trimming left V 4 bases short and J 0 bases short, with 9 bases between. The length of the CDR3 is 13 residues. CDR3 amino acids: CSATREMNTEAFF. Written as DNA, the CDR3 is TGCAGTGCTACCAGGGAGATGAACACTGAAGCTTTCTTT.

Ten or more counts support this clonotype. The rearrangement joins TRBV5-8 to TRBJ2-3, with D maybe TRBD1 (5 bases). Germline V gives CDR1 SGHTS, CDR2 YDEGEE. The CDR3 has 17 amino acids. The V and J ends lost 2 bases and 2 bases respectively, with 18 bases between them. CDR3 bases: TGTGCCAGCAGCTTAAGCAGACAGCCAATCATCACAGATACGCAGTATTTT. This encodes CASSLSRQPIITDTQYF.

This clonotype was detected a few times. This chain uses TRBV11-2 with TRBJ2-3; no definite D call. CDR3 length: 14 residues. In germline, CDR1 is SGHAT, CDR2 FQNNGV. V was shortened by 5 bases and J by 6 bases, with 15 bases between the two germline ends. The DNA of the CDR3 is TGTGCCAGCAGCCTCGGACCACACCACGATACGCAGTATTTT. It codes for CASSLGPHHDTQYF.

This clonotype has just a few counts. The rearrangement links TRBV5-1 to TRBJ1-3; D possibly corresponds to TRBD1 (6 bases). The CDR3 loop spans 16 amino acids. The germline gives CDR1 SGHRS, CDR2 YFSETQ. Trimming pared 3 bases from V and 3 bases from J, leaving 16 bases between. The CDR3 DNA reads TGCGCCAGCAGCTCAATTTCCGCAGGGGATGGAAACACCATATATTTT. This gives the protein CASSSISAGDGNTIYF.

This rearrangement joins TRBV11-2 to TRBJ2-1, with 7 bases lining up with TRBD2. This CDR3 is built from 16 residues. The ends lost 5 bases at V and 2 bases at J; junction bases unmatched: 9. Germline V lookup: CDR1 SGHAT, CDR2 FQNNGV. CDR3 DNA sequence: TGTGCCAGCAGCCCCTCCTTGGCGGGGGCCTACAATGAGCAGTTCTTC. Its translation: CASSPSLAGAYNEQFF.

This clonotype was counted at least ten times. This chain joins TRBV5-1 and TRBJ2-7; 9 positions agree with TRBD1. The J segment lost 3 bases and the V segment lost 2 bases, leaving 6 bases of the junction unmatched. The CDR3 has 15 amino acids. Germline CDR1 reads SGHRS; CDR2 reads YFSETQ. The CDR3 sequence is CASSFGDRGGYEQYF. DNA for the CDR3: TGCGCCAGCAGCTTCGGAGACAGGGGGGGCTACGAGCAGTACTTC.

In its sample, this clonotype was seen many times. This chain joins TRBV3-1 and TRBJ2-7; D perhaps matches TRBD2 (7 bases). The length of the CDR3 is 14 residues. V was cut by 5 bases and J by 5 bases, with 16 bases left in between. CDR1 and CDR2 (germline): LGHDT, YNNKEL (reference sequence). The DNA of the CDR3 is TGTGCCAGCAGCAAGAAGGGGGGGAGCAACGAGCAGTACTTC. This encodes CASSKKGGSNEQYF.

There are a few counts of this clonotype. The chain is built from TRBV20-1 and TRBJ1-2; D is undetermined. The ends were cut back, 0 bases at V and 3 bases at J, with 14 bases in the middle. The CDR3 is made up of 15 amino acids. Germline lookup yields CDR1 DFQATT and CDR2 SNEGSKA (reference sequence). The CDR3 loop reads CSARDPPGGDYGYTF. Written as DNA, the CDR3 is TGCAGTGCTAGAGATCCACCAGGCGGAGACTATGGCTACACCTTC.

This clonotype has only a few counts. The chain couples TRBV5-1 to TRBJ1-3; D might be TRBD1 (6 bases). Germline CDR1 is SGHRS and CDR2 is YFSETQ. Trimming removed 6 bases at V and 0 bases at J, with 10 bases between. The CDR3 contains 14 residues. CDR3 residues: CASKRGTSGNTIYF. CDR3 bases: TGCGCCAGCAAAAGGGGGACCTCTGGAAACACCATATATTTT.

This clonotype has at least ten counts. The chain's CDR3 is CASSGASGRRGTDTQYF. DNA for the CDR3: TGTGCCAGCAGTGGCGCTAGCGGGAGAAGGGGCACAGATACGCAGTATTTT. The chain couples TRBV28 to TRBJ2-3, with 10 bases fitting TRBD2. The CDR3 sequence is 17 residues long. Per germline, CDR1 MDHEN and CDR2 SYDVKM. V lost 5 bases to trimming and J lost 1 base; unmatched junction nucleotides: 9. Full variable domain (rest looked up from reference TRBV28 and TRBJ2-3): DVKVTQSSRYLVKRTGEKVFLECVQDMDHENMFWYRQDPGLGLRLIYFSYDVKMKEKGDIPEGYSVSREKKERFSLILESASTNQTSMYLCASSGASGRRGTDTQYFGPGTRLTVL.

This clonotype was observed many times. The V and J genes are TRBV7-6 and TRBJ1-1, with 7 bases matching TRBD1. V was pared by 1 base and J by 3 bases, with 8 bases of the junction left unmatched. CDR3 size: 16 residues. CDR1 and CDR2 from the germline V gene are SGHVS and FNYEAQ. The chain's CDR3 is CASSLGSGRGDTEAFF. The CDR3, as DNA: TGTGCCAGCAGCTTAGGAAGCGGCAGGGGGGACACTGAAGCTTTCTTT.

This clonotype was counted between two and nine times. The CDR3 DNA sequence: TGTGCCAGTAGGTGGGACGGGGCGACATCTAACTATGGCTACACCTTC. The encoded protein is CASRWDGATSNYGYTF. The gene calls are TRBV19 and TRBJ1-2; TRBD1 might be the D (5 bases). In germline, CDR1 is LNHDA, CDR2 SQIVND (reference sequence). V was pared by 6 bases and J by 0 bases, with 17 bases between. The CDR3 has 16 residues.

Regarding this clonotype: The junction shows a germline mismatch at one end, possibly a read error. CDR3 sequence: CANSLAAVNTEAFF. CDR3 nucleotides: TGTGCCAACAGCTTAGCGGCAGTGAACACTGAAGCTTTCTTT. The chain uses TRBV11-2 and TRBJ1-1; D remains unclear. Per the germline V gene, CDR1 is SGHAT and CDR2 is FQNNGV. This CDR3 is 14 amino acids long.

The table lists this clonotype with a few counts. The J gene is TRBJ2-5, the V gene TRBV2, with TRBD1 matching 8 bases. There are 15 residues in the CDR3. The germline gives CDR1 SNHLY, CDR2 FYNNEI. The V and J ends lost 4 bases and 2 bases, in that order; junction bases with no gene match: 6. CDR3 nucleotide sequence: TGTGCCAGCAGTGGAGACAGGGGACCACAAGAGACCCAGTACTTC. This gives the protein CASSGDRGPQETQYF.

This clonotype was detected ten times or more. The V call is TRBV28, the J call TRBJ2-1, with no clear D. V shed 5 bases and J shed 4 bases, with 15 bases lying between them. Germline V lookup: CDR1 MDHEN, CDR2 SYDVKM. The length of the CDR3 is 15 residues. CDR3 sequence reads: CASSAMRSRYNEQFF. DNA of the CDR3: TGTGCCAGCAGTGCTATGCGGAGCCGATACAATGAGCAGTTCTTC.

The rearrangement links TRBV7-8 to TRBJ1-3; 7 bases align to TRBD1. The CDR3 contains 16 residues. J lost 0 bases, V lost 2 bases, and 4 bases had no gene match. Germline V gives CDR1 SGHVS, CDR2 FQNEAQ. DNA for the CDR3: TGTGCCAGCAGCTTAATGAGGGGGCCCTCTGGAAACACCATATATTTT. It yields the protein CASSLMRGPSGNTIYF.

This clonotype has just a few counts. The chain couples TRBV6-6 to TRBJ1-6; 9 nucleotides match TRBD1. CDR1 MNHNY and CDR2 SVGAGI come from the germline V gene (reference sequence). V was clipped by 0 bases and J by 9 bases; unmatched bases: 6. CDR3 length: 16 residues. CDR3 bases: TGTGCCAGCAGTTACTCGCCGGACAGGGGATTTTCACCCCTCCACTTT. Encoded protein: CASSYSPDRGFSPLHF.